These T cell receptor beta chains were read from a single sample in a study of cytomegalovirus exposure and HLA in healthy donors. Clones were sequenced by immunoSEQ multiplex PCR, and TCRdb holds only the in-frame ones, with some missing. The table has about 59,000 clones, 80% seen once; the top ten hold about 4%. Material for sequencing was PBMCs. The receptors were gathered from a woman in her thirties or forties in good health and CMV-seronegative. Each CDR3 is given with its conserved first and last residue. D genes are given only for firm matches. Only some rows state a clone size, as once, few, many or a class for expanded clones.

TRBJ1-1 | - | TRBD1 | TRBV18 | TGTGCCAGCTCACCGCCGGGACAGGTCTCGAACACTGAAGCTTTCTTT | CASSPPGQVSNTEAFF
TRBJ2-7 | - | - | TRBV5-4 | TGTGCCAGCAGCGTCATGGGGACACTTAATAACTACGAGCAGTACTTC | CASSVMGTLNNYEQYF
TRBJ2-7 | - | - | TRBV27 | TGTGCCAGCAGTTACTACCCCCTCTGGGGACTCCTATACGAGCAGTACTTC | CASSYYPLWGLLYEQYF
TRBJ2-7 | - | - | TRBV7-8 | TGTGCCAGCAGCTTGGAGGGCCCCCGTTACGAGCAGTACTTC | CASSLEGPRYEQYF
TRBJ2-6 | - | TRBD1 | TRBV7-6 | TGTGCCAGCAGCTCCCAGGGGGCTGCGGGGGCCAACGTCCTGACTTTC | CASSSQGAAGANVLTF
TRBJ2-4 | few | - | TRBV15 | TGTGCCACCAGCAGAGAGGGCCCTCAGGCCTACATTCAGTACTTC | CATSREGPQAYIQYF
TRBJ2-7 | - | - | TRBV7-9 | TGTGCCAGCAGCCCAAAATCCCGGGACTTCGGGGGCGAGCAGTACTTC | CASSPKSRDFGGEQYF
TRBJ1-6 | - | TRBD1 | TRBV4-1 | TGCGCCAGCAGCCAAGAGGGACAGGGGGTTAATTCACCCCTCCACTTT | CASSQEGQGVNSPLHF
TRBJ2-1 | once | TRBD2 | TRBV7-2 | TGTGCCAGCAGACTAGCGGGAGGCAATGAGCAGTTCTTC | CASRLAGGNEQFF
TRBJ2-3 | once | TRBD1 | TRBV27 | TGTGCCAGCAGTTTATTCCCCGGGACAGGGGGTGGAGATACGCAGTATTTT | CASSLFPGTGGGDTQYF
TRBJ2-3 | - | - | TRBV5-1 | TGCGCCAGCAGCTTGGCCCTACAGGGCACAGATACGCAGTATTTT | CASSLALQGTDTQYF
TRBJ1-4 | few | - | TRBV7-8 | TGTGCCAGCAGCTTGAACACAGCTTCTAATGAAAAACTGTTTTTT | CASSLNTASNEKLFF
TRBJ2-7 | - | - | TRBV2 | TGTGCCAGCAGCCTAAGGACCGGCCAGGGGGAGCAGTACTTC | CASSLRTGQGEQYF
TRBJ2-5 | - | - | TRBV11-2 | TGTGCCAGCAGCTTAATTCGGGAGACCCAGTACTTC | CASSLIRETQYF
TRBJ1-5 | - | - | TRBV28 | TGTGCCAGCAGTCCAAGAGAAGGACAGTGGGATCAGCCCCAGCATTTT | CASSPREGQWDQPQHF
TRBJ2-2 | - | TRBD2 | TRBV2 | TGTGCCAGCAGCCTAGCGGGAGGCACCGGGGAGCTGTTTTTT | CASSLAGGTGELFF
TRBJ2-3 | - | TRBD2 | TRBV10-3 | TGTGCCATCAGTGGTGGGCGGGAGTTGTCAGATACGCAGTATTTT | CAISGGRELSDTQYF
TRBJ2-5 | - | TRBD2 | TRBV27 | TGTGCCAGCAGGGGGCCTAGCGGGTGGGAGACCCAGTACTTC | CASRGPSGWETQYF
TRBJ2-3 | few | TRBD1 | TRBV11-2 | TGTGCCAGCAGCTTAGGGGGACAGGGCACAGATACGCAGTATTTT | CASSLGGQGTDTQYF
TRBJ2-4 | - | TRBD2 | TRBV10-3 | TGTGCCATCTTTTTAAGAGCGGGAGTAGGTAAAAACATTCAGTACTTC | CAIFLRAGVGKNIQYF
TRBJ1-5 | once | - | TRBV7-2 | TGTGCCAGCAGCCCCGATTTTACAGGAGACCAGCATTTT | CASSPDFTGDQHF
TRBJ1-5 | - | TRBD1 | TRBV18 | TGTGCCAGCTCACCGGGACAGGGTAATAGCAATCAGCCCCAGCATTTT | CASSPGQGNSNQPQHF
TRBJ2-1 | few | - | TRBV25-1 | TGTGCCAGCACAAAGACAGCCAGCTCCTACAATGAGCAGTTCTTC | CASTKTASSYNEQFF
TRBJ1-2 | - | TRBD1 | TRBV12-5 | TGTGCTAGTGGTAAAACCGTAGGGACAGGCGATGGCTACACCTTC | CASGKTVGTGDGYTF
TRBJ2-7 | once | TRBD2 | TRBV11-2 | TGTGCCAGCAGCTTATTGACAGCGGGAGGAGGGGACGAGCAGTACTTC | CASSLLTAGGGDEQYF
TRBJ2-1 | - | TRBD2 | TRBV5-1 | TGCGCCAGCAGCGGCTGGGGACTAGCGGGAGACAATGAGCAGTTCTTC | CASSGWGLAGDNEQFF
TRBJ2-7 | - | TRBD1 | TRBV19 | TGTGCCAGTAGCCTACAGGGGGCGGGCGAGCAGTACTTC | CASSLQGAGEQYF
TRBJ1-1 | - | - | TRBV5-1 | TGCGCCAGCAGCTTGAGTCGGGGAGGGAACACTGAAGCTTTCTTT | CASSLSRGGNTEAFF
TRBJ1-5 | - | - | TRBV19 | TGTGCCAGTAGTAAAGTCCCAGGGGGCAATCAGCCCCAGCATTTT | CASSKVPGGNQPQHF
TRBJ1-5 | - | - | TRBV5-1 | TGCGCCAGCAGCTTGGGCGCAAATAGCAATCAGCCCCAGCATTTT | CASSLGANSNQPQHF
TRBJ2-1 | - | TRBD2 | TRBV28 | TGTGCCAGCAGTTTATTGGCTAGCGGGAGCCCCTACAATGAGCAGTTCTTC | CASSLLASGSPYNEQFF
TRBJ1-2 | - | - | TRBV7-2 | TGTGCCAGCAGCACCAGACAGAGAAAGGGGGGCTACACCTTC | CASSTRQRKGGYTF
TRBJ2-7 | - | TRBD2 | TRBV6-5 | TGTGCCAGCACCCCCGGACTAGCGGGACCCTACGAGCAGTACTTC | CASTPGLAGPYEQYF
TRBJ2-5 | - | - | TRBV5-4 | TGTGCCAGCAGTAAACAGGGTAGTGCAGAGACCCAGTACTTC | CASSKQGSAETQYF
TRBJ2-7 | - | TRBD1 | TRBV2 | TGTGCCAGCAGTAGGGGGACAGGGTTGTCCGAGCAGTACTTC | CASSRGTGLSEQYF
TRBJ2-7 | - | TRBD1 | TRBV27 | TGTGCCAGCAGGGAACAGGGGCCGGTGGGCTACGAGCAGTACTTC | CASREQGPVGYEQYF
TRBJ1-5 | - | - | TRBV19 | TGTGCCAGTAGACCATCATCGGGGGGGCTCGGTCAGCCCCAGCATTTT | CASRPSSGGLGQPQHF
TRBJ1-3 | - | - | TRBV7-9 | TGTGCCAGCAGCTTAGGGGCCAACTCTGGAAACACCATATATTTT | CASSLGANSGNTIYF